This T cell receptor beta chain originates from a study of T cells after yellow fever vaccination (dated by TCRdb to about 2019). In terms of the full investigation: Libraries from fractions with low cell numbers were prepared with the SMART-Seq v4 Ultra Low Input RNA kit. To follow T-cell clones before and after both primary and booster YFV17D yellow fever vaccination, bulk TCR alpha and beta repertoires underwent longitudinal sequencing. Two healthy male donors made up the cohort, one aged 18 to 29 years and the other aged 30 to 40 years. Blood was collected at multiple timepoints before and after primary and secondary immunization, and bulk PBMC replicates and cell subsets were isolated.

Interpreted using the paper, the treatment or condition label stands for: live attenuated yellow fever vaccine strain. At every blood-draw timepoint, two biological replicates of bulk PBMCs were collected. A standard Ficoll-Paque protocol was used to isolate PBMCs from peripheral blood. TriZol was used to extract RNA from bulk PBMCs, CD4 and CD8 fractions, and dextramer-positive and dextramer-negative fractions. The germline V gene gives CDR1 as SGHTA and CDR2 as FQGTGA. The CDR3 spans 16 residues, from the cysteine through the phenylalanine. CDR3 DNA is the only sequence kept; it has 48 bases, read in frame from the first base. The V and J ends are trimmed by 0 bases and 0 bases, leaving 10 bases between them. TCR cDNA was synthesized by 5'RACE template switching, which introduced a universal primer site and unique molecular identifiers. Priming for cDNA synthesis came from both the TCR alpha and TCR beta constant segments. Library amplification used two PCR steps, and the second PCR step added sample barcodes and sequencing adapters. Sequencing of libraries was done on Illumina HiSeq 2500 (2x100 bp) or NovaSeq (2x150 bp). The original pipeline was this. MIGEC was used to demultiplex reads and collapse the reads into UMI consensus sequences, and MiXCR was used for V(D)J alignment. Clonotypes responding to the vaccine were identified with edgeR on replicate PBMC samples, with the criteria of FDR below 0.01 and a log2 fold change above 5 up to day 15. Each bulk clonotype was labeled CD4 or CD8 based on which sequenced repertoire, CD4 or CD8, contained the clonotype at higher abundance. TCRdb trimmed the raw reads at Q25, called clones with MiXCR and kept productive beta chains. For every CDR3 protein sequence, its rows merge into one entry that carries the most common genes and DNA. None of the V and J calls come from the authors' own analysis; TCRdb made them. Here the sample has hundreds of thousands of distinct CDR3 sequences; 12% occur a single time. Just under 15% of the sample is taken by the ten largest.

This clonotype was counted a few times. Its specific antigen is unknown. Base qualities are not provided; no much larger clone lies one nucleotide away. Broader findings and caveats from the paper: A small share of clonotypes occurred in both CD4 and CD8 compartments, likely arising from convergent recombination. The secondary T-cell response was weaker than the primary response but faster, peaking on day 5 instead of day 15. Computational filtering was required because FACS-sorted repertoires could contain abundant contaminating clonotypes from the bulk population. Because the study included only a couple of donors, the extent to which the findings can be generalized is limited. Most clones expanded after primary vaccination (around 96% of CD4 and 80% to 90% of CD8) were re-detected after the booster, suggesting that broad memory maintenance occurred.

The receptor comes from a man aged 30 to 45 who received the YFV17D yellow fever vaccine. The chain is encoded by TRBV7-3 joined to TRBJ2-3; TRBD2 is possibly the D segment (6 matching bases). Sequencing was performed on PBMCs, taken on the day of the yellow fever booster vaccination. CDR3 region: CASSLTPGGSTDTQYF. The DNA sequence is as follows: TGTGCCAGCAGCTTAACGCCTGGGGGGAGCACAGATACGCAGTATTTT.